One sample yielded the 26 T cell receptor beta chains listed below, sequenced in a study of T-cell memory formation after mild COVID-19. MiXCR, applied by TCRdb to the 5' RACE reads, yields one record per CDR3 protein. Here the sample spans 200,000 to 250,000 distinct CDR3 sequences, just over 9.5% being singletons. The sequencing sample was made of PBMCs or a T cell subset sorted from them (not recorded which). These receptors all stem from a man between 18 and 35 years old who had mild COVID-19 (a few samples of this study predate the infection). Cell type and time point are not known.

The chain is built from TRBV2 and TRBJ1-1; possibly TRBD1 for D (6 bases). V lost 6 bases and J 0 bases, leaving 11 bases between the germline ends. The CDR3 covers 14 residues. Germline CDR1 SNHLY, CDR2 FYNNEI. The CDR3 coding sequence is TGTGCCAGCAGGACGGACAGCCTGAACACTGAAGCTTTCTTT. This codes for CASRTDSLNTEAFF.

This clonotype occurred a few times. The rearrangement joins TRBV5-1 to TRBJ2-5, with 9 bases aligning to TRBD1. The CDR3 has 14 amino acids. The germline CDR1 and CDR2 sequences are SGHRS and YFSETQ. The J segment lost 6 bases and the V segment lost 4 bases, leaving 7 bases of the junction unmatched. CDR3 loop: CASSTGQGRKTQYF. DNA of the CDR3: TGCGCCAGCAGCACGGGACAGGGTAGGAAGACCCAGTACTTC.

This clonotype has just a few counts. The CDR3 nucleotides read TGTGCCAGCAGCTCGGACAGGAAAGTAGATGAGCAGTTCTTC. This translates into CASSSDRKVDEQFF. This sequence joins TRBV7-9 and TRBJ2-1, with 7 bases lining up with TRBD1. The CDR3 contains 14 residues. The ends lost 4 bases at V and 8 bases at J; junction bases unmatched: 8. Germline CDR1 is SEHNR and CDR2 is FQNEAQ (reference sequence).

This clonotype was seen more than once but under ten times. The V and J genes are TRBV7-2 and TRBJ2-1; maybe TRBD1 (5 bases). The CDR3 runs to 16 residues. Germline values: CDR1 SGHTA, CDR2 FQGNSA. V lost 4 bases and J 0 bases, leaving 13 bases between the germline ends. The CDR3 loop is CASSSSQGYSYNEQFF. CDR3 coding DNA: TGTGCCAGCAGCTCCTCGCAGGGCTACTCCTACAATGAGCAGTTCTTC.

This clonotype was picked up a small number of times. J is TRBJ1-3 and V is TRBV9, with D possibly being TRBD1 (5 bases). Per the germline V gene, CDR1 is SGDLS and CDR2 is YYNGEE. V was shortened by 4 bases and J by 3 bases, with 14 bases between the two germline ends. The CDR3 is 15 amino acids. Here the CDR3 reads CASSPSGGLGNTIYF. The CDR3 DNA reads TGTGCCAGCAGCCCCAGTGGGGGTCTTGGAAACACCATATATTTT.

This clonotype has ten or more counts. The chain recombines TRBV29-1 with TRBJ1-1, with a possible D match to TRBD1 (6 bases). This CDR3 has 13 amino acids. Germline assignment: CDR1 SQVTM and CDR2 ANQGSEA. Trimming removed 1 base from V and 5 bases from J, with 11 bases in between. The CDR3 loop is CSVEVGGGTEAFF. Here the CDR3 DNA reads TGCAGCGTTGAAGTAGGAGGGGGAACTGAAGCTTTCTTT.

The J gene is TRBJ1-1, the V gene TRBV12-3 or TRBV12-4, with D possibly matching TRBD1 (6 bases). The CDR3 runs 14 residues. V lost 7 bases and J lost 4, with 16 bases in between. The CDR3 spells CASIGGALGTEAFF. The CDR3 bases are TGTGCCAGCATTGGGGGGGCGTTAGGCACTGAAGCTTTCTTT.

The chain employs TRBV12-3 or TRBV12-4 and TRBJ1-5; 9 nucleotides align to TRBD1. V lost 4 bases and J lost 5; bases outside the gene matches: 0. The CDR3 totals 13 residues. The CDR3 DNA is TGTGCCAGCAGTTACAGGGGGCATCAGCCCCAGCATTTT. Protein: CASSYRGHQPQHF.

This rearrangement joins TRBV20-1 to TRBJ2-3; D unclear. The germline gives CDR1 DFQATT, CDR2 SNEGSKA (reference sequence). The V end lost 2 bases, the J end lost 8 bases, and 8 bases lay between the germline ends. The CDR3 contains 11 residues. The CDR3 coding sequence is TGCAGTGCTAGATTGGTTTCTACGCAGTATTTT. This translates into CSARLVSTQYF.

This clonotype was counted at least ten times. This chain uses TRBV2 with TRBJ2-2; TRBD1 agrees at 11 bases. With V trimmed by 7 bases and J by 3 bases, 4 bases remained unmatched. This CDR3 spans 15 amino acids. The V gene's germline CDR1 is SNHLY and CDR2 FYNNEI. CDR3 region: CASNGQGAYTGELFF. DNA of the CDR3: TGTGCCAGCAATGGACAGGGGGCCTACACCGGGGAGCTGTTTTTT.

This clonotype showed up just a few times. The gene calls are TRBV2 and TRBJ2-1; possibly TRBD1 or TRBD2 for D (7 bases each). V was shortened by 7 bases and J by 5 bases, with 21 bases between the two germline ends. CDR3 length: 16 residues. CDR1 is SNHLY, CDR2 FYNNEI, per germline. Written as DNA, the CDR3 is TGTGCCAGCATAGGGAGGGGGCAAGTACGGGACAATGAGCAGTTCTTC. Translating gives CASIGRGQVRDNEQFF.

This clonotype was seen a handful of times. This chain uses TRBV7-2 with TRBJ2-2; 10 bases align to TRBD2. Germline trimming cut 4 bases from V and 6 bases from J; bases unmatched to any gene: 5. The CDR3 has 15 amino acids. Germline CDR1 and CDR2: SGHTA and FQGNSA. The CDR3 loop is CASSSGLANAGELFF. The CDR3 DNA reads TGTGCCAGCAGCTCGGGACTAGCGAATGCCGGGGAGCTGTTTTTT.

The chain joins TRBV20-1 to TRBJ1-5; 10 bases align to TRBD1. V gave up 3 bases and J gave up 12 bases; unmatched junction bases: 14. The CDR3 has 15 amino acids. Germline V CDR1 and CDR2: DFQATT, SNEGSKA (reference sequence). CDR3 bases: TGCAGTGCTAGCAGCCCGGGACAGGGGACGGGGCACCAGCATTTT. Residues: CSASSPGQGTGHQHF.

In this sample, this clonotype turned up many times. The rearrangement uses TRBV7-8 and TRBJ2-1; D is possibly TRBD1 (5 bases). V lost 4 bases and J 9 bases, leaving 10 bases between the germline ends. The CDR3 covers 12 residues. Per the germline V gene, CDR1 is SGHVS and CDR2 is FQNEAQ. CDR3: CASSSRVTEQFF. CDR3 coding DNA: TGTGCCAGCAGCTCCAGGGTGACTGAGCAGTTCTTC.

This chain uses TRBV9 with TRBJ1-1; tentative D call: TRBD1 (6 bases). Germline lookup yields CDR1 SGDLS and CDR2 YYNGEE. The CDR3 extends over 14 amino acids. Trimming stripped 3 bases from V and 6 bases from J, with 15 bases between. The CDR3 loop reads CASSGGQWGAEAFF. In DNA, the CDR3 is TGTGCCAGCAGCGGAGGACAGTGGGGGGCTGAAGCTTTCTTT.

The chain employs TRBV7-2 and TRBJ2-2; TRBD2 matches at 7 bases. The germline CDR1 and CDR2 sequences are SGHTA and FQGNSA. J lost 3 bases, V lost 4 bases, and 8 bases had no gene match. The CDR3 is 16 residues long. The CDR3 DNA is TGTGCCAGCAGCTCCTATGGGGGGGTCGACACCGGGGAGCTGTTTTTT. Translation: CASSSYGGVDTGELFF.

This clonotype was detected many times. This sequence joins TRBV24-1 and TRBJ2-1; 7 positions agree with TRBD1. The CDR3 runs to 14 residues. Looked up from germline, CDR1 is KGHDR and CDR2 is SFDVKD. After removal of 6 bases from V and 3 bases from J, the junction contained 4 bases not matched to a gene. The CDR3 bases are TGTGCCACCAGTCCAGGGGGTTTCTACAATGAGCAGTTCTTC. Its translation is CATSPGGFYNEQFF.

This clonotype has a count of ten or more. V is TRBV6-2 or TRBV6-3 and J is TRBJ2-1, with D possibly being TRBD2 (5 bases). The ends were cut back, 5 bases at V and 12 bases at J, with 17 bases in the middle. From germline, CDR1 is MNHEY and CDR2 SVGEGT. This CDR3 spans 13 amino acids. The CDR3 coding sequence is TGTGCCAGCAGTCAGGACTTATTTCCGCGGCAGTTCTTC. Encoded protein: CASSQDLFPRQFF.

This clonotype was picked up a small number of times. The chain combines TRBV5-1 with TRBJ2-1, with a weak D call TRBD1 (5 bases). CDR1 is SGHRS and CDR2 is YFSETQ in the germline V gene. The ends were cut back, 0 bases at V and 8 bases at J, with 12 bases in the middle. The CDR3 length is 14 residues. CDR3 sequence reads: CASSLVGASHEQFF. The CDR3 DNA reads TGCGCCAGCAGCTTGGTAGGGGCCAGCCATGAGCAGTTCTTC.

In this sample, this clonotype turned up a few times. This chain connects TRBV4-2 to TRBJ2-2; D is unclear. The germline V gene has CDR1 LGHNA and CDR2 YNFKEQ. CDR3 length: 16 amino acids. V was shortened by 4 bases and J by 5 bases, with 17 bases between the two germline ends. The CDR3 DNA reads TGTGCCAGCAGCCCCAAGCCGAGGACGGAGACCGGGGAGCTGTTTTTT. Translation gives CASSPKPRTETGELFF.

This clonotype was seen more than once but under ten times. The genes are TRBV5-1 and TRBJ1-4; no definite D call. This CDR3 is built from 12 residues. The germline V gene has CDR1 SGHRS and CDR2 YFSETQ. Trimming pared 0 bases from V and 8 bases from J, leaving 5 bases between. CDR3 sequence (DNA): TGCGCCAGCAGCTTGGACCGGGAAAAACTGTTTTTT. As protein: CASSLDREKLFF.

The chain carries TRBV7-2 and TRBJ1-1; D is unclear. CDR1 SGHTA and CDR2 FQGNSA come from the germline V gene. V was clipped by 3 bases and J by 2 bases, with 7 bases between them. The CDR3 is 13 amino acids. The CDR3 region has the DNA TGTGCCAGCAGCTTCAGAGTAAACACTGAAGCTTTCTTT. Translating gives CASSFRVNTEAFF.

This clonotype was detected a few times. The J gene is TRBJ2-5, the V gene TRBV6-2 or TRBV6-3; TRBD1 is a possible D gene (7 bases). CDR1 is MNHEY, CDR2 SVGEGT, per germline. CDR3 size: 16 residues. V lost 7 bases and J lost 2, with 20 bases in between. This chain's CDR3 is CASTYYRGGGQETQYF. The CDR3 nucleotides are TGTGCCAGCACCTACTACAGGGGAGGTGGTCAAGAGACCCAGTACTTC.

This clonotype was seen more than once but under ten times. The CDR3, as DNA: TGCAGTGCGGCCGTCGGGTCTGAAGCTTTCTTT. Protein product: CSAAVGSEAFF. This chain uses TRBV20-1 with TRBJ1-1; D call uncertain. V gave up 6 bases and J gave up 6 bases, with 11 bases separating them. Germline V gene data show CDR1 as DFQATT and CDR2 as SNEGSKA (reference sequence). The CDR3 spans 11 residues.

This clonotype has just a few counts. The chain has TRBV12-3 or TRBV12-4 and TRBJ1-1; no firm D call. Trimming removed 5 bases from V and 1 base from J, with 8 bases in between. The CDR3 consists of 13 residues. CDR3 sequence reads: CASSLQQNTEAFF. CDR3 in DNA: TGTGCCAGCAGTCTTCAACAGAACACTGAAGCTTTCTTT.

This clonotype was observed at least ten times. CDR3: CASTLDGWGNTIYF. The CDR3 region has the DNA TGTGCCAGCACCCTCGACGGATGGGGAAACACCATATATTTT. The V call is TRBV12-3 or TRBV12-4, the J call TRBJ1-3; no definite D call. The V end lost 7 bases, the J end lost 4 bases, and 14 bases lay between the germline ends. The CDR3 contains 14 residues.